This TCR beta chain was recovered during a study of OX40 agonist ivuxolimab in advanced cancers. The assay was immunoSEQ multiplex PCR, and TCRdb's table has in-frame clones only and misses some. The sample includes 53,000 or so clones, around 82% of them seen just once. V shed 4 bases, J shed 4 bases, and the junction held 8 bases outside the gene matches. The germline CDR1 and CDR2 sequences are SGHNT and YYREEE (reference sequence). The CDR3 runs to 15 residues. This chain joins TRBV5-4 and TRBJ2-7; 10 bases fit TRBD1. This sequence was found in an adult with an advanced solid tumor such as melanoma, head and neck, liver or kidney cancer. The starting material was CD4+ or CD8+ T cells sorted from blood, obtained in a trial of the OX40 agonist ivuxolimab. The CDR3 loop is CASSLGTGAVYEQYF. The CDR3 nucleotides are TGTGCCAGCAGCCTAGGGACAGGGGCCGTGTACGAGCAGTACTTC.